This TCR beta chain was captured by sequencing in a study of cytomegalovirus exposure and HLA in healthy donors. PCR amplification relied on 60 Vbeta primers (plus 13 Jbeta primers). Profiling relied on immunoSEQ multiplex PCR, and the TCRdb table lists in-frame clones only, not all of them. Seen here are under 150,000 clones, around 80% observed once, and the top ten hold around 3%. This CDR3 spans 14 amino acids. Germline assignment: CDR1 KGHSH and CDR2 LQKENI. Worth noting for this clone: Compared with germline, one end of the junction differs, possibly owing to a read error. The same CDR3 can be traced to other DNA sequences in this sample.

The chain links TRBV18 to TRBJ2-7; weak D call: TRBD2 (5 bases). Source material: PBMCs. This receptor was identified in a boy aged 2 to 10 in good health and CMV-seronegative. CDR3 protein: CASSLAGSSYEQYF. For the CDR3, the DNA is TGTGCCAGCTCACTCGCGGGCTCTTCCTACGAGCAGTATTTC.